This is a list of T cell receptor beta chains from one sample in a study of human T cells and chemical hapten exposure. A single record per CDR3 protein comes from TCRdb applying MiXCR to the RACE reads. Of tens of thousands of distinct CDR3 sequences in the sample, under 11% were seen once. This specimen consisted of whole blood, obtained in connection with sensitization to the hapten diphenylcyclopropenone (DPC). The receptors were sampled from a woman aged 45 to 65 with alopecia areata. Some clones in this sample may be carry-over from other donors' samples. Each CDR3 is given with its conserved first and last residue. The D gene is left open where the match is weak. Part of the rows lack a size; the others show once, few, many or a class for expanded clones.

CDR3nt,CDR3aa,abundance,j_gene,d_gene,v_gene
TGTGCCAGCAGCCCCCACCGGACCGCTCTTGAGCAGTTCTTC,CASSPHRTALEQFF,-,TRBJ2-1,-,TRBV14
TGTGCCTGGACCCTCGGCGATACGCAGTATTTT,CAWTLGDTQYF,few,TRBJ2-3,-,TRBV30
TGTGCCCAAGCAAAGACTGGAGAAGGGAACACTGAAGCTTTCTTT,CAQAKTGEGNTEAFF,few,TRBJ1-1,-,TRBV21-1
TGCGCCAGCAGCCAAGAAGACAGGGGGCGAGAGACCCAGTACTTC,CASSQEDRGRETQYF,-,TRBJ2-5,TRBD1,TRBV4-1
TGCAGCGTTGTCGCCGGGACATCTAAAAACAATGAGCAGTTCTTC,CSVVAGTSKNNEQFF,many,TRBJ2-1,-,TRBV29-1
TGCGCCAGCAGCCAAGTCGATGGGTCCGCAGATACGCAGTATTTT,CASSQVDGSADTQYF,-,TRBJ2-3,-,TRBV4-1
TGCAGTGCCCACTCGGGTAGCGGCACAGATACGCAGTATTTT,CSAHSGSGTDTQYF,many,TRBJ2-3,-,TRBV20-1
TGTGCCAGCTTAAGACCAGGGGGTACTGAAGCTTTCTTT,CASLRPGGTEAFF,many,TRBJ1-1,TRBD1,TRBV27
TGCGCCAGCAGCCGTACAGGGGTAGCAGATACGCAGTATTTT,CASSRTGVADTQYF,few,TRBJ2-3,TRBD1,TRBV4-3
TGTGCCAGCAGCCCCCTTCCGGGGGGATCTGGGGCCAACGTCCTGACTTTC,CASSPLPGGSGANVLTF,many,TRBJ2-6,TRBD2,TRBV5-4
TGTGCCAGCAGACGCCGGACTAGCCCCTACAATGAGCAGTTCTTC,CASRRRTSPYNEQFF,many,TRBJ2-1,TRBD2,TRBV6-5
TGTGCCAGCAGTTTACTGGACTGGGGATCCGAGCAGTACTTC,CASSLLDWGSEQYF,-,TRBJ2-7,-,TRBV28
TGTGCCAGCAGTCCCCCGACGATCTCCTACAATGAGCAGTTCTTC,CASSPPTISYNEQFF,few,TRBJ2-1,-,TRBV28
TGTGCCAGCTCACCCAGTTCAGGCCGTCAGGGCACTGAAGCTTTCTTT,CASSPSSGRQGTEAFF,-,TRBJ1-1,-,TRBV18
TGTGCCAGCAGACCCCGACAGAGCTCCTATAATTCACCCCTCCACTTT,CASRPRQSSYNSPLHF,many,TRBJ1-6,-,TRBV6-2/TRBV6-3
TGCAGTGCTAGAGCCGATAGCGGGAGGGCGGGAGATACGCAGTATTTT,CSARADSGRAGDTQYF,many,TRBJ2-3,TRBD2,TRBV20-1
TGTGCCAGTCATAGCGGGAGCCTGCCCGGGGAGCTGTTTTTT,CASHSGSLPGELFF,few,TRBJ2-2,TRBD2,TRBV6-1
TGTGCCAGCCTCCGGACGGAGAACACTGAAGCTTTCTTT,CASLRTENTEAFF,-,TRBJ1-1,-,TRBV2
TGTGCCAGCAGTTTACCGGGACAGGCATATGGCTACACCTTC,CASSLPGQAYGYTF,few,TRBJ1-2,TRBD1,TRBV5-6
TGCAGCGTTGCCTCCCCCAAAAACATTCAGTACTTC,CSVASPKNIQYF,many,TRBJ2-4,-,TRBV29-1
TGTGCCAGCAGCTTAGGCGGGACAGAGAGGGATGAGCAGTTCTTC,CASSLGGTERDEQFF,-,TRBJ2-1,-,TRBV7-6
TGTGCCAGCAGCGCTGGGTCAGGGACCCAAGAGACCCAGTACTTC,CASSAGSGTQETQYF,-,TRBJ2-5,-,TRBV7-2
TGTGCCAGCAGCTTAGAACAGGCCTCCTACGAGCAGTACTTC,CASSLEQASYEQYF,-,TRBJ2-7,-,TRBV13
TGTGCCTGGAGTGTACGACAGAACACCGGGGAGCTGTTTTTT,CAWSVRQNTGELFF,many,TRBJ2-2,-,TRBV30
TGTGCCAGCAGCTTAGATCCCGGACAGGGGCGCAATGAGCAGTTCTTC,CASSLDPGQGRNEQFF,many,TRBJ2-1,TRBD1,TRBV11-2
TGTGCCAGCTCACCAACGCTTCAAGAGACCCAGTACTTC,CASSPTLQETQYF,many,TRBJ2-5,-,TRBV18
TGTGCCAGCAGACGGAGGGGGTCGGATAATGAGCAGTTCTTC,CASRRRGSDNEQFF,-,TRBJ2-1,-,TRBV12-3/TRBV12-4
TGTGCCAGCATTCGGGCGAGCACAGATACGCAGTATTTT,CASIRASTDTQYF,-,TRBJ2-3,-,TRBV28
TGTGCCAGCAACCGGGAGGGTAGTGGGGCCAACGTCCTGACTTTC,CASNREGSGANVLTF,-,TRBJ2-6,TRBD2,TRBV6-5
TGTGCCTGGAGTGTTTGGCGAGATACGCAGTATTTT,CAWSVWRDTQYF,many,TRBJ2-3,-,TRBV30
TGTGCCAGCAGCTTAGAAACAGGGGTGAAGACCCAGTACTTC,CASSLETGVKTQYF,-,TRBJ2-5,TRBD1,TRBV11-2
TGCAGTGGGGGGACCCCGGACAGGGGTCAGCCCCAGCATTTT,CSGGTPDRGQPQHF,-,TRBJ1-5,TRBD1,TRBV20-1
TGTGCCAGCAGCTTAGCGACAGGGAAGTATGAGCAGTTCTTC,CASSLATGKYEQFF,few,TRBJ2-1,TRBD1,TRBV7-9
TGCAGTGCTACAGACAATGAGCAGTTCTTC,CSATDNEQFF,many,TRBJ2-1,-,TRBV20-1
TGTGCCAGCAGTGTAAGTACAGGGACTGAAGCTTTCTTT,CASSVSTGTEAFF,many,TRBJ1-1,-,TRBV2
TGTGCCAGCAGTTTGGCAGGTTATGGCTACACCTTC,CASSLAGYGYTF,many,TRBJ1-2,-,TRBV12-3/TRBV12-4
TGTGCCAGCAGTCGACGAGGGGTTGGAGGCGAAAAACTGTTTTTT,CASSRRGVGGEKLFF,-,TRBJ1-4,-,TRBV6-5
TGCGCCAGCAGCCAAGACACAGGGAAGGAAAAACTGTTTTTT,CASSQDTGKEKLFF,few,TRBJ1-4,-,TRBV4-3
TGTGCCAGCAGCCCGGCGGTGGGAGATCAGCCCCAGCATTTT,CASSPAVGDQPQHF,many,TRBJ1-5,-,TRBV6-6
TGTGCCAGCAGTTACTCGATAATTAGAAGCGGGGAAGAAAACTACGAGCAGTACTTC,CASSYSIIRSGEENYEQYF,many,TRBJ2-7,TRBD2,TRBV6-2/TRBV6-3
TGCAGTGCCATCGTACCGGGAAGGTTGGAATCAGAGACCCAGTACTTC,CSAIVPGRLESETQYF,-,TRBJ2-5,-,TRBV20-1
TGCAGTGCTAGAGGGGGAGGAATGTCGAATGAGCAGTTCTTC,CSARGGGMSNEQFF,-,TRBJ2-1,-,TRBV20-1
TGCAGTGCTAGAGCACCGGGGGGGGCGGCTTACAATGAGCAGTTCTTC,CSARAPGGAAYNEQFF,many,TRBJ2-1,TRBD2,TRBV20-1
TGTGCCAGCAGCCAAGTTAACCAGGGACACCACAACAATGAGCAGTTCTTC,CASSQVNQGHHNNEQFF,many,TRBJ2-1,-,TRBV4-2
TGTGCCAGCACCGGGAGTGCCGGGAGTGACATTCAGTACTTC,CASTGSAGSDIQYF,-,TRBJ2-4,-,TRBV12-3/TRBV12-4